Listed below are T cell receptor beta chains from one sample, sequenced in a study of T cell changes during pregnancy in multiple sclerosis. Clones were read by immunoSEQ multiplex PCR, and TCRdb kept only the in-frame ones, dropping some. The sample has roughly 100,000 clones; about nine tenths are singletons. The input for sequencing was peripheral blood, taken in the second trimester of pregnancy. These receptors were obtained from a female donor in good health, enrolled as a control in a pregnancy study. CDR3s include the opening cysteine and the closing phenylalanine or tryptophan. A D gene is named only where the DNA matches it firmly. The size entry is marked missing in some rows and otherwise reads once, few, many or a size class.

13,.,TRBV7-2,.,TRBJ2-3,CASSLQSTDTQYF,TGTGCCAGCAGCTTACAGAGCACAGATACGCAGTATTTT
14,.,TRBV7-8,.,TRBJ1-1,CASSLAARNTEAFF,TGTGCCAGCAGCTTAGCAGCGAGAAACACTGAAGCTTTCTTT
13,.,TRBV4-1,.,TRBJ2-7,CASSLETLYEQYF,TGCGCCAGCAGCCTGGAGACCCTTTACGAGCAGTACTTC
15,.,TRBV2,TRBD1,TRBJ2-4,CASSPTGPTRNIQYF,TGTGCCAGCAGTCCGACAGGGCCGACGAGAAACATTCAGTACTTC
14,.,TRBV10-3,TRBD1,TRBJ1-1,CAISESQGATEAFF,TGTGCCATCAGTGAGTCGCAGGGGGCCACTGAAGCTTTCTTT
14,.,TRBV5-6,.,TRBJ2-7,CASSLWGRAYEQYF,TGTGCCAGCAGCTTGTGGGGCAGAGCCTACGAGCAGTACTTC
13,once,TRBV19,.,TRBJ1-2,CASSKGARNGYTF,TGTGCCAGTTCGAAAGGGGCTAGGAATGGCTACACCTTC
13,.,TRBV11-2,TRBD1,TRBJ1-3,CASSSYQGATIYF,TGTGCCAGCAGCTCGTACCAGGGGGCCACCATATATTTT
14,.,TRBV28,.,TRBJ1-2,CASSLFTGINGYTF,TGTGCCAGCAGTTTATTTACAGGGATTAATGGCTACACCTTC
13,few,TRBV6-5,.,TRBJ1-2,CASSYLRGRGYTF,TGTGCCAGCAGTTACCTCAGGGGACGTGGCTACACCTTC
14,.,TRBV19,.,TRBJ1-1,CASSTPGLNTEAFF,TGTGCCAGTAGTACCCCTGGACTTAACACTGAAGCTTTCTTT
12,.,TRBV5-1,.,TRBJ2-5,CASSPDGKTQYF,TGCGCCAGCAGCCCGGACGGGAAGACCCAGTACTTC
16,.,TRBV27,TRBD2,TRBJ2-3,CASSLPSGSRTDTQYF,TGTGCCAGCAGCCTTCCTAGCGGGAGTAGAACAGATACGCAGTATTTT
16,.,TRBV6-6,TRBD2,TRBJ2-3,CASSYSTGRVEDTQYF,TGTGCCAGCAGTTACTCAACGGGGAGGGTCGAGGATACGCAGTATTTT
12,few,TRBV30,.,TRBJ1-1,CAWSEGVTEAFF,TGTGCCTGGAGTGAAGGGGTAACTGAAGCTTTCTTT
15,few,TRBV4-1,.,TRBJ1-2,CASSQGGRANYGYTF,TGCGCCAGCAGCCAAGGTGGGAGAGCTAACTATGGCTACACCTTC
12,.,TRBV29-1,.,TRBJ1-1,CSAIQGNTEAFF,TGCAGCGCTATACAGGGTAACACTGAAGCTTTCTTT
16,.,TRBV7-2,TRBD1,TRBJ2-7,CASSPPKTGVIGEQYF,TGTGCCAGCAGCCCACCTAAGACAGGGGTCATAGGCGAGCAGTACTTC
15,.,TRBV5-1,TRBD1,TRBJ1-1,CASSLSTGGPTEAFF,TGCGCCAGCAGCTTGTCGACAGGGGGCCCCACTGAAGCTTTCTTT
12,once,TRBV18,.,TRBJ1-1,CASSRGEGEAFF,TGTGCCAGCTCCCGGGGGGAGGGTGAAGCTTTCTTT
14,.,TRBV19,.,TRBJ2-3,CASSISRSTDTQYF,TGTGCCAGTAGTATAAGTAGATCCACAGATACGCAGTATTTT
13,.,TRBV30,.,TRBJ1-2,CAWKSTGNQGYTF,TGTGCCTGGAAAAGTACAGGGAATCAAGGCTACACCTTC
17,.,TRBV11-3,TRBD1,TRBJ2-1,CASSSGDRGLSYNEQFF,TGTGCCAGCAGCTCGGGGGACAGGGGGCTCTCCTACAATGAGCAGTTCTTC
14,.,TRBV6-5,.,TRBJ1-2,CASSVIRGDYGYTF,TGTGCCAGCAGCGTCATAAGGGGCGACTATGGCTACACCTTC
15,few,TRBV7-9,.,TRBJ2-1,CASSLNLASYNEQFF,TGTGCCAGCAGCTTAAACCTAGCGAGCTACAATGAGCAGTTCTTC
16,.,TRBV4-3,TRBD2,TRBJ2-3,CASSHLTSGSGDTQYF,TGCGCCAGCAGCCACCTGACTAGCGGGAGCGGTGATACGCAGTATTTT
14,.,TRBV19,TRBD2,TRBJ2-7,CATASGGTPYEQYF,TGTGCCACTGCAAGCGGGGGGACCCCCTACGAGCAGTACTTC
13,once,TRBV6-5,.,TRBJ1-1,CASSSPQGTEAFF,TGTGCCAGCAGTTCACCACAGGGCACTGAAGCTTTCTTT
14,.,TRBV27,.,TRBJ1-6,CASSLSGRNSPLHF,TGTGCCAGCAGTTTATCAGGGAGGAATTCACCCCTCCACTTT
17,once,TRBV7-2,.,TRBJ1-1,CASSLAGRGRVNTEAFF,TGTGCCAGCAGCTTAGCCGGGCGGGGCAGGGTGAACACTGAAGCTTTCTTT
18,.,TRBV4-3,.,TRBJ2-7,CASSRGRGGSASSYEQYF,TGCGCCAGCAGCCGGGGTCGGGGTGGTAGCGCGAGCTCCTACGAGCAGTACTTC
18,.,TRBV6-1,TRBD1,TRBJ1-5,CASSGAGTGGGENQPQHF,TGTGCCAGCAGTGGGGCCGGGACAGGGGGTGGGGAGAATCAGCCCCAGCATTTT
18,.,TRBV9,TRBD1,TRBJ1-1,CASSVAMTGDMSVTEAFF,TGTGCCAGCAGCGTAGCTATGACAGGGGATATGAGTGTCACTGAAGCTTTCTTT
13,.,TRBV14,.,TRBJ1-2,CASSQGPYYGYTF,TGTGCCAGCAGCCAAGGTCCTTACTATGGCTACACCTTC
13,.,TRBV6-5,TRBD1,TRBJ1-3,CASSRGQGNTIYF,TGTGCCAGCAGTAGGGGACAGGGAAACACCATATATTTT
14,once,TRBV18,.,TRBJ2-5,CASSPGQGQETQYF,TGTGCCAGCTCACCAGGGCAGGGCCAAGAGACCCAGTACTTC
14,.,TRBV30,.,TRBJ1-5,CAWSAGRADQPQHF,TGTGCCTGGAGCGCCGGGAGGGCGGACCAGCCCCAGCATTTT
14,.,TRBV7-2,TRBD1,TRBJ2-7,CASSLRTGGGEQYF,TGTGCCAGCAGCCTACGGACAGGGGGAGGCGAGCAGTACTTC
14,.,TRBV19,TRBD2,TRBJ2-1,CASRPFGLAGEQFF,TGTGCCAGTCGTCCTTTCGGGCTAGCGGGCGAGCAGTTCTTC
14,.,TRBV6-1,TRBD2,TRBJ2-2,CASRGTSRTGELFF,TGTGCCAGCCGCGGGACTAGCAGAACCGGGGAGCTGTTTTTT
18,few,TRBV27,TRBD1,TRBJ1-5,CASSLSGTGFRVDQPQHF,TGTGCCAGCAGTTTGTCCGGGACAGGCTTTCGTGTTGATCAGCCCCAGCATTTT
15,.,TRBV6-1,TRBD1,TRBJ2-3,CASSERTGGFDTQYF,TGTGCCAGCAGTGAAAGGACAGGGGGATTCGATACGCAGTATTTT
12,.,TRBV5-8,.,TRBJ1-1,CASSELFTEAFF,TGTGCCAGCAGCGAGTTGTTCACTGAAGCTTTCTTT
12,.,TRBV18,TRBD1,TRBJ1-2,CASSLRQGSYTF,TGTGCCAGCTCACTAAGACAGGGGTCCTACACCTTC
16,.,TRBV7-7,TRBD2,TRBJ2-5,CASSLAQAGGRETQYF,TGTGCTAGCAGCTTAGCGCAAGCGGGAGGGCGGGAGACCCAGTACTTC
14,.,TRBV10-3,.,TRBJ2-3,CASNRVLGTDTQYF,TGTGCCAGTAACAGGGTCTTAGGGACAGATACGCAGTATTTT
16,.,TRBV14,.,TRBJ2-3,CASSYGLTVNTDTQYF,TGTGCCAGCAGCTACGGACTAACGGTTAACACAGATACGCAGTATTTT
16,.,TRBV7-2,TRBD2,TRBJ2-7,CASSWGTSGRTYEQYF,TGTGCCAGCAGCTGGGGTACTAGCGGGAGGACCTACGAGCAGTACTTC
15,.,TRBV4-1,TRBD1,TRBJ1-5,CASSQIDRVNQPQHF,TGCGCCAGCAGCCAGATTGACAGGGTCAATCAGCCCCAGCATTTT
13,.,TRBV27,.,TRBJ1-2,CASSQGGAGGYTF,TGTGCCAGCAGTCAAGGAGGCGCTGGTGGCTACACCTTC
13,.,TRBV30,.,TRBJ1-4,CASGPVRGEKLFF,TGTGCTTCAGGACCCGTCCGGGGTGAAAAACTGTTTTTT
15,.,TRBV11-2,.,TRBJ1-5,CASSPRLRDNQPQHF,TGTGCCAGCAGCCCACGGCTCAGGGACAATCAGCCCCAGCATTTT
13,.,TRBV7-6,TRBD1,TRBJ1-2,CASSLGGTVGYTF,TGTGCCAGCAGCTTAGGCGGGACAGTCGGCTACACCTTC
14,.,TRBV7-9,.,TRBJ1-1,CASRGLGGNTEAFF,TGTGCCAGCAGAGGACTTGGAGGGAACACTGAAGCTTTCTTT
15,.,TRBV11-1,TRBD1,TRBJ2-7,CASSLHGQGVYEQYF,TGTGCCAGCAGCTTACATGGACAGGGCGTATACGAGCAGTACTTC
14,few,TRBV18,TRBD2,TRBJ2-1,CASSPGTSMDEQFF,TGTGCCAGCTCACCGGGGACTAGCATGGATGAGCAGTTCTTC
17,once,TRBV5-4,TRBD1,TRBJ2-6,CASSLGDRYSGANVLTF,TGTGCCAGCAGCTTGGGGGACAGATACTCTGGGGCCAACGTCCTGACTTTC